Listed below are T cell receptor beta chains from one sample, sequenced in a study of Graves' ophthalmopathy and Graves' hyperthyroidism. TCRdb re-called the multiplex PCR reads with MiXCR, one entry per CDR3 protein. There are 200,000 to 300,000 distinct CDR3 sequences in the sample; around 45% occur only once, and approximately 51% lies in the top ten. Sequenced sample: peripheral blood. These TCRs come from an adult man with Graves' ophthalmopathy. The CDR3 runs from the conserved cysteine through the conserved F or W. D genes are given only for firm matches. Size tells how often a clone was seen (once, few, many) or the class of an expanded clone, and some rows leave it out.

clone_size j_call v_call d_call cdr3_nt cdr3_aa
- TRBJ2-5 TRBV7-3 - TGTGCCAGCAGCTTAACGTTGGCTAGCAAGGAGACCCAGTACTTC CASSLTLASKETQYF
few TRBJ1-4 TRBV9 - TGTGCCAGCAGCAAAAGACAGGCAACTAATGAAAAACTGTTTTTT CASSKRQATNEKLFF
- TRBJ2-2 TRBV20-1 - TGCAGTGCTATGGTCCTTAACACCGGGGAGCTGTTTTTT CSAMVLNTGELFF
- TRBJ2-2 TRBV7-9 - TGTGCCAGCAGGGGGGTAGGGTCGAGCACCGGGGAGCTGTTTTTT CASRGVGSSTGELFF
- TRBJ2-7 TRBV7-9 TRBD1 TGTGCCAGCAGCTTACTGGGACAGGGTGGCAACGAGCAGTACTTC CASSLLGQGGNEQYF
- TRBJ2-2 TRBV15 TRBD1 TGTGCCACCAGCAGCTGGGACAGGGGCGACACCGGGGAGCTGTTTTTT CATSSWDRGDTGELFF
- TRBJ1-2 TRBV10-3 - TGTGCCATCAGTGATCAAAGTTTTAACTATGGCTACACCTTC CAISDQSFNYGYTF
- TRBJ2-5 TRBV11-2 - TGTGCCAGCAGCCGGCGCAGGGCATCCCAAGAGACCCAGTACTTC CASSRRRASQETQYF
- TRBJ2-2 TRBV19 - TGTGCCAGTAGAACGGAGGGGTACACCGGGGAGCTGTTTTTT CASRTEGYTGELFF
- TRBJ1-1 TRBV15 - TGTGCCACCAGCCCCCGTGGTCCCACCGGGGAGGGCACTGAAGCTTTCTTT CATSPRGPTGEGTEAFF
few TRBJ2-5 TRBV12-3/TRBV12-4 TRBD1 TGTGCCAGCAGTACTCGACAGGGCGAGACCCAGTACTTC CASSTRQGETQYF
- TRBJ1-5 TRBV9 - TGTGCCAGCAGTTTTTCCGCCAATCAGCCCCAGCATTTT CASSFSANQPQHF
- TRBJ1-4 TRBV19 - TGTGCCAGTTTTGGGGCAGGGTATGATGGTGAAAAACTGTTTTTT CASFGAGYDGEKLFF
once TRBJ1-6 TRBV6-1 - TGTGCCAGCAGTGCCCCAACAGCCCTCCACTTT CASSAPTALHF
few TRBJ1-2 TRBV6-5 - TGTGCCACCCGGCTTCGACCTAACTATGGCTACACCTTC CATRLRPNYGYTF
few TRBJ2-2 TRBV15 TRBD2 TGTGCCACCAGCAGAGATAGGAGCGGGAGCCGGGAGCTGTTTTTT CATSRDRSGSRELFF
- TRBJ2-7 TRBV19 - TGTGCCACCGCATTCAATCACCCCTACGAGCAGTACTTC CATAFNHPYEQYF
- TRBJ2-2 TRBV2 - TGTGCCAGCAGTGCAAGCGGTTACACCGGGGAGCTGTTTTTT CASSASGYTGELFF
- TRBJ2-5 TRBV19 TRBD2 TGTGCCAGTAGTATCCTTGGACTAGCGGGTTCTCAAGAGACCCAGTACTTC CASSILGLAGSQETQYF
- TRBJ2-5 TRBV20-1 TRBD1 TGCAGTGTTGCCGGGACAGGACAAGAGACCCAGTACTTC CSVAGTGQETQYF
many TRBJ2-2 TRBV25-1 - TGTGCCAGCAGTGAATGGGAAGGGAACACCGGGGAGCTGTTTTTT CASSEWEGNTGELFF
- TRBJ2-5 TRBV12-3/TRBV12-4 TRBD2 TGTGCCAGCAGGTTACTAGCGGGGGCCCAAGAGACCCAGTACTTC CASRLLAGAQETQYF
- TRBJ1-2 TRBV18 TRBD1 TGTGCCAGCTCTCGGGACAGGTCTGGCTACACCTTC CASSRDRSGYTF